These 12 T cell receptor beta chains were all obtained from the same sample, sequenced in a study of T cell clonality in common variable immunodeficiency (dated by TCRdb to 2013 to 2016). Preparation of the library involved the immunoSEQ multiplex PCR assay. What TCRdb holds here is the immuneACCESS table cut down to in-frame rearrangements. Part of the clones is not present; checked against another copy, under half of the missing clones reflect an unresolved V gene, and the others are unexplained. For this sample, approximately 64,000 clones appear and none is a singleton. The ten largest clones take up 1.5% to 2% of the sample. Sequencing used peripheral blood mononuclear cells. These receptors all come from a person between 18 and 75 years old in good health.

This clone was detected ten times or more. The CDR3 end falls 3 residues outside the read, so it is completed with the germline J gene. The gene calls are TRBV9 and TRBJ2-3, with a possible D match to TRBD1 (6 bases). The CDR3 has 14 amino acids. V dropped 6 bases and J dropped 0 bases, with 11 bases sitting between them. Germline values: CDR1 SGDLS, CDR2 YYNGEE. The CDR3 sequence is CASNSQGSTDTQYF. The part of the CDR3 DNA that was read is TGTGCCAGCAATTCCCAGGGGAGCACAGATACG.

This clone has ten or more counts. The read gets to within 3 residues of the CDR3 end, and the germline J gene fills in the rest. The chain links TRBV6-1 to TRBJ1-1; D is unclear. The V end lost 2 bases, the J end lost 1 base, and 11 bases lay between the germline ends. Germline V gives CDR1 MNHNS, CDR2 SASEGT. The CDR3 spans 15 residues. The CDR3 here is CASSEPNAGNTEAFF. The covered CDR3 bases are TGTGCCAGCAGTGAACCGAATGCGGGGAACACTGAA.

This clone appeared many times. CDR3 sequence: CASRTDRRGNTEAFF. The DNA read from the CDR3 is TGTGCCAGCAGGACTGACAGGAGAGGAAACACTGAA. The chain is built from TRBV28 and TRBJ1-1, with D possibly matching TRBD1 (6 bases). Coverage ceases 3 residues before the CDR3 finishes, and the germline J gene fills in the end. CDR1 and CDR2 from the germline V gene are MDHEN and SYDVKM. There are 15 residues in the CDR3. Trimming took 6 bases from V and 2 from J, leaving 16 bases between them.

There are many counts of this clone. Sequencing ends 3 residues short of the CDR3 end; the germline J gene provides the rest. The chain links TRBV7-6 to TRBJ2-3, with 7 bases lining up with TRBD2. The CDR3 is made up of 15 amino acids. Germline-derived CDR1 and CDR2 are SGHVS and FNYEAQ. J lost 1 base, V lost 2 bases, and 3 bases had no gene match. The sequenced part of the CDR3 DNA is TGTGCCAGCAGCTTACTCGCGGGAGGCACAGATACG. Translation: CASSLLAGGTDT. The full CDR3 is CASSLLAGGTDTQYF.

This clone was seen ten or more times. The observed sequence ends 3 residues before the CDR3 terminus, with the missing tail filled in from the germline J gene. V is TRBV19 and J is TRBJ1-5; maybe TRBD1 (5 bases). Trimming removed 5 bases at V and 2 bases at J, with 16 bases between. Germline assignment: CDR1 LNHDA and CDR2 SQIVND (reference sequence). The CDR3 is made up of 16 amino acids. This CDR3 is CASSPLTRGGNQPQHF. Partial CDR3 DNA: TGTGCCAGTAGTCCCCTTACGAGGGGCGGCAATCAGCCC.

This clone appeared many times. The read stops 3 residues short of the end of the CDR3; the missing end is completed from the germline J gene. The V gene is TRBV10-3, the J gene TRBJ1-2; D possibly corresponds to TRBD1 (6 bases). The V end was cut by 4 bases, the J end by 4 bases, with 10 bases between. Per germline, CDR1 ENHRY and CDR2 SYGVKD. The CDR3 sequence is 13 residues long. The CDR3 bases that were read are TGTGCCATCAGTGGGACAGTTTCCTATGGC. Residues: CAISGTVSYG. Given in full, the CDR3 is CAISGTVSYGYTF.

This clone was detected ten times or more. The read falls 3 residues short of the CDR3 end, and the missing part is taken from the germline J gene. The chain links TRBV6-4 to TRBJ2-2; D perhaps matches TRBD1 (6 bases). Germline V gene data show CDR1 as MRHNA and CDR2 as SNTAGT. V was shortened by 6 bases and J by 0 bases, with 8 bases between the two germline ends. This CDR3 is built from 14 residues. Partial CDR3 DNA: TGTGCCAGCAGCGGGGACACGAACACCGGGGAG. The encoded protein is CASSGDTNTGE. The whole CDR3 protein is CASSGDTNTGELFF.

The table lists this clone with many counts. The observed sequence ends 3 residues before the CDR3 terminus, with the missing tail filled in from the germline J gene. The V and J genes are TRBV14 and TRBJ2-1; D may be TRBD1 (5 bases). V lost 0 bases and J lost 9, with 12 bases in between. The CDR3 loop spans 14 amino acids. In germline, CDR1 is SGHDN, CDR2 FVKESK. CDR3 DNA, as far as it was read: TGTGCCAGCAGCCAAGAAGGGGTCAGCGCTGAG. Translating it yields CASSQEGVSAE. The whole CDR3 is CASSQEGVSAEQFF. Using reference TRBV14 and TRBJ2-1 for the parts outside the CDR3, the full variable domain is EAGVTQFPSHSVIEKGQTVTLRCDPISGHDNLYWYRRVMGKEIKFLLHFVKESKQDESGMPNNRFLAERTGGTYSTLKVQPAELEDSGVYFCASSQEGVSAEQFFGPGTRLTVL.

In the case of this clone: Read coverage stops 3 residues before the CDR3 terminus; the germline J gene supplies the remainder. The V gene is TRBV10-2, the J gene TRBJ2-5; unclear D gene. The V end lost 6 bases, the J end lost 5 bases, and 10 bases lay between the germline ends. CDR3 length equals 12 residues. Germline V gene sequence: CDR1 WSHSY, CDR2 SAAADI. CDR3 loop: CASSPNRETQYF. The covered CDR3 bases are TGCGCCAGCAGCCCTAATCGGGAGACC.

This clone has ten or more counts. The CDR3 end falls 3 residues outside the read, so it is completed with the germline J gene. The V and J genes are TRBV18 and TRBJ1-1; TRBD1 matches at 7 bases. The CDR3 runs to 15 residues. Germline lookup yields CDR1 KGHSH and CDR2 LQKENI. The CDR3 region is CASSPTGTEGVEAFF. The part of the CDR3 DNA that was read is TGTGCCAGCTCACCTACCGGGACAGAAGGGGTCGAG.

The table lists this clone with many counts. The CDR3 is CASSSGGGNTEAFF. Incomplete CDR3 DNA: TGCGCCAGCAGCTCTGGGGGGGGGAACACTGAA. This rearrangement joins TRBV5-1 to TRBJ1-1; D might be TRBD1 (5 bases). The read gets to within 3 residues of the CDR3 end, and the germline J gene fills in the rest. The CDR3 is 14 amino acids. V shed 3 bases and J shed 1 base, with 10 bases lying between them. Germline values: CDR1 SGHRS, CDR2 YFSETQ.

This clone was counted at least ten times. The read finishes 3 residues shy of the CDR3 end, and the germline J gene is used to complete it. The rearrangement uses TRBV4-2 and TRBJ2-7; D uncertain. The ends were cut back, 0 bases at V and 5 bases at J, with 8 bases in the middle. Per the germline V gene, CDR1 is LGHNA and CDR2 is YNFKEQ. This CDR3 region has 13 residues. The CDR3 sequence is CASSQDIGHEQYF. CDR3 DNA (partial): TGTGCCAGCAGCCAAGATATTGGGCACGAG.